Detailed here is one T cell receptor beta chain. Its antigen is undetermined. This entry is derived from a study of cytomegalovirus exposure and HLA in healthy donors. The study, taken as a whole, reports: Some segments of the V type, notably TRBV6-2 and TRBV6-3, were excluded as indistinguishable. When the data were analyzed later, several of the most significant clusters appeared to be linked to common viral pathogens.

The PCR used 60 Vbeta and 13 Jbeta primers. Sequenced by immunoSEQ multiplex PCR; TCRdb stores in-frame clones only, minus some. The sample holds about 210,000 clones, about 76% seen once. Trimming removed 3 bases from V and 11 bases from J, with 17 bases in between. Germline lookup yields CDR1 SNHLY and CDR2 FYNNEI. The length of the CDR3 is 14 residues. The TCR sequence derives from a male donor in good health and CMV-seropositive. Sequenced sample: PBMCs. This rearrangement joins TRBV2 to TRBJ1-5; D is perhaps TRBD1 (5 bases). The CDR3, as DNA: TGTGCCAGCAGTGAGGGGACTCGCCGGGAGACCCAGCATTTT. Protein: CASSEGTRRETQHF.